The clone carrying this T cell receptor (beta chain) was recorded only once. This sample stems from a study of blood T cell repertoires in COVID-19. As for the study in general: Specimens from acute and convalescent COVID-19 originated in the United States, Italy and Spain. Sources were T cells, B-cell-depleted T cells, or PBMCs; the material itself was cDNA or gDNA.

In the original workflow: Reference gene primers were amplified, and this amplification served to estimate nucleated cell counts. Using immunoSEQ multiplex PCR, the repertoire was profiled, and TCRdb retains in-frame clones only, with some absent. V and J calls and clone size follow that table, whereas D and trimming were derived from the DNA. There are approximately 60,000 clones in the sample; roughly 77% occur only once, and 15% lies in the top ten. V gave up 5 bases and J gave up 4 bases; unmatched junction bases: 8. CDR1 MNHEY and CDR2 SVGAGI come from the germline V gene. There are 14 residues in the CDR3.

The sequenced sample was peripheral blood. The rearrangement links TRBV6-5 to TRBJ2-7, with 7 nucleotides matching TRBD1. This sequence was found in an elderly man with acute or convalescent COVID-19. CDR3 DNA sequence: TGTGCCAGCAGTCCAAGGACAGGACGTTACGAGCAGTACTTC. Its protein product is CASSPRTGRYEQYF.